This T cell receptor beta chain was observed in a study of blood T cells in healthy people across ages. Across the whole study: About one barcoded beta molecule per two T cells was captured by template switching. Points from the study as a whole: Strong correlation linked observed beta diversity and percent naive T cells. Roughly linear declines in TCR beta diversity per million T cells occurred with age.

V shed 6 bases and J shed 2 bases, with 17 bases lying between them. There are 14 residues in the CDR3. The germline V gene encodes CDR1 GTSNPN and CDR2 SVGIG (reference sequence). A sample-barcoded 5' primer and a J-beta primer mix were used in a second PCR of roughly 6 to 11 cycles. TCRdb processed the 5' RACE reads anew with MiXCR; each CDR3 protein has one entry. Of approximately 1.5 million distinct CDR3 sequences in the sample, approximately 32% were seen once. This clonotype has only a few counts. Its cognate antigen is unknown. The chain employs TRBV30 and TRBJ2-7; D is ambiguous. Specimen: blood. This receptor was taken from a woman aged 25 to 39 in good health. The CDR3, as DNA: TGTGCCTGCTCAAATGGTCTACGGACCTACGAGCAGTACTTC. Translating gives CACSNGLRTYEQYF.